What follows describes a single TCR beta chain. Antigen unknown. The same CDR3 also results from other DNA sequences found in this sample. Here immunoSEQ multiplex PCR was the method, and the copy in TCRdb shows in-frame clones only, minus some. The profile shows millions of clones, 85% to 95% of them singletons. V was pared by 0 bases and J by 0 bases, with 4 bases of the junction left unmatched. The CDR3 extends over 16 amino acids. Germline assignment: CDR1 SGHRS and CDR2 YFSETQ. This entry belongs to a study of shared clonotypes between healthy human individuals. In the study overall: Per donor, three plates held CD4 naive cells, three held CD4 memory, two held CD8 naive and one held CD8 memory.

Study-wide points: Rarefaction indicated that sorted-subset sequencing remained incomplete although depth was large.

This chain links TRBV5-1 with TRBJ2-3; TRBD1 agrees at 7 bases. The sequenced material came from naive CD4+ T cells from PBMCs. Subset given: CD45RA+ positively selected. The sequence was collected from a man younger than 35 in good health. Some clones in this sample may be carry-over from other donors' samples. The CDR3 loop is CASSLGQGPSTDTQYF. DNA of the CDR3: TGCGCCAGCAGCTTGGGACAGGGCCCCAGCACAGATACGCAGTATTTT. The complete variable domain, with remaining parts taken from reference TRBV5-1 and TRBJ2-3, reads KAGVTQTPRYLIKTRGQQVTLSCSPISGHRSVSWYQQTPGQGLQFLFEYFSETQRNKGNFPGRFSGRQFSNSRSEMNVSTLELGDSALYLCASSLGQGPSTDTQYFGPGTRLTVL.